These T cell receptor beta chains were read from a single sample in a study of prognosis after radiotherapy for stage I lung cancer. TCRdb passed the multiplex PCR reads through MiXCR, listing each CDR3 protein once. In the table there are about 14,000 distinct CDR3 sequences, 56% of which are singletons. This specimen consisted of PBMCs, obtained before or after stereotactic body radiation therapy (not recorded which). The receptors here all came from a donor aged 50 or older with non-small cell lung cancer. Each CDR3 is given with its conserved first and last residue. Fields, in order: D gene, clone size, V gene, J gene, CDR3 protein, CDR3 DNA. The D gene is left open where the match is weak. Only some rows state a clone size, as once, few, many or a class for expanded clones.

d_call: TRBD1
clone_size: .
v_call: TRBV25-1
j_call: TRBJ1-1
cdr3_aa: CASSKGQGGWFAEAFF
cdr3_nt: TGTGCCAGCAGTAAGGGACAGGGTGGCTGGTTCGCTGAAGCTTTCTTT

d_call: TRBD1
clone_size: many
v_call: TRBV5-4
j_call: TRBJ1-6
cdr3_aa: CASRTPGTENSPLHF
cdr3_nt: TGTGCCAGCCGAACCCCGGGGACAGAGAATTCACCCCTCCACTTT

d_call: .
clone_size: many
v_call: TRBV6-4
j_call: TRBJ2-1
cdr3_aa: CASSDYPYNEQFF
cdr3_nt: TGTGCCAGCAGTGACTACCCCTACAATGAGCAGTTCTTC

d_call: TRBD1
clone_size: .
v_call: TRBV27
j_call: TRBJ2-1
cdr3_aa: CASRFAGTGDNEQFF
cdr3_nt: TGTGCCAGCCGGTTCGCCGGGACAGGGGACAATGAGCAGTTCTTC

d_call: TRBD2
clone_size: many
v_call: TRBV4-1
j_call: TRBJ2-3
cdr3_aa: CASSQDPSGFSTDTQYF
cdr3_nt: TGCGCCAGCAGCCAAGACCCTAGCGGATTTAGCACAGATACGCAGTATTTT

d_call: TRBD1
clone_size: .
v_call: TRBV9
j_call: TRBJ2-2
cdr3_aa: CASSPGTVDTGELFF
cdr3_nt: TGTGCCAGCAGCCCCGGGACAGTTGACACCGGGGAGCTGTTTTTT

d_call: .
clone_size: .
v_call: TRBV4-1
j_call: TRBJ1-5
cdr3_aa: CASSQESGFDQPQHF
cdr3_nt: TGCGCCAGCAGCCAAGAATCCGGGTTTGACCAGCCCCAGCATTTT

d_call: TRBD2
clone_size: medium-sized
v_call: TRBV3-1
j_call: TRBJ2-3
cdr3_aa: CASSYTTSGRADTQYF
cdr3_nt: TGTGCCAGCAGCTATACGACTAGCGGGAGGGCAGATACGCAGTATTTT

d_call: TRBD2
clone_size: .
v_call: TRBV20-1
j_call: TRBJ2-3
cdr3_aa: CSAITSVCDTDTQYF
cdr3_nt: TGCAGTGCTATCACTAGCGTGTGTGATACAGATACGCAGTATTTT

d_call: .
clone_size: .
v_call: TRBV6-2/TRBV6-3
j_call: TRBJ1-3
cdr3_aa: CASRTPDSGNTIYF
cdr3_nt: TGTGCCAGCAGAACACCTGACTCTGGAAACACCATATATTTT

d_call: .
clone_size: .
v_call: TRBV7-3
j_call: TRBJ2-6
cdr3_aa: CASSLVVGTGANVLTF
cdr3_nt: TGTGCCAGCAGCCTTGTGGTTGGGACTGGTGCCAACGTCCTGACTTTC

d_call: .
clone_size: many
v_call: TRBV28
j_call: TRBJ1-1
cdr3_aa: CASRRGQLGMNTEAFF
cdr3_nt: TGTGCCAGCAGGCGAGGACAGTTGGGCATGAACACTGAAGCTTTCTTT

d_call: TRBD2
clone_size: medium-sized
v_call: TRBV20-1
j_call: TRBJ2-2
cdr3_aa: CSARGASGFTGELFF
cdr3_nt: TGCAGTGCTAGAGGGGCTAGCGGGTTTACCGGGGAGCTGTTTTTT

d_call: .
clone_size: many
v_call: TRBV28
j_call: TRBJ1-1
cdr3_aa: CASRDQGYTEAFF
cdr3_nt: TGTGCCAGCAGGGATCAGGGTTACACTGAAGCTTTCTTT

d_call: TRBD2
clone_size: medium-sized
v_call: TRBV11-2
j_call: TRBJ2-3
cdr3_aa: CASSYRLAGELGTDTQYF
cdr3_nt: TGTGCCAGCAGCTACCGACTAGCGGGAGAGCTCGGCACAGATACGCAGTATTTT

d_call: .
clone_size: many
v_call: TRBV7-6
j_call: TRBJ2-7
cdr3_aa: CASSLSSGYNEQYF
cdr3_nt: TGTGCCAGCAGCTTAAGTTCTGGATACAACGAGCAGTACTTC

d_call: .
clone_size: many
v_call: TRBV7-9
j_call: TRBJ2-1
cdr3_aa: CASSLGSGQTNEQFF
cdr3_nt: TGTGCCAGCAGCTTAGGTTCTGGACAAACCAATGAGCAGTTCTTC

d_call: .
clone_size: .
v_call: TRBV6-1
j_call: TRBJ2-7
cdr3_aa: CASLCGAQVNPYEQYF
cdr3_nt: TGTGCCAGCTTATGTGGGGCGCAGGTAAACCCCTACGAGCAGTACTTC

d_call: .
clone_size: medium-sized
v_call: TRBV6-2/TRBV6-3
j_call: TRBJ1-5
cdr3_aa: CASSYLFGVNQPQHF
cdr3_nt: TGTGCCAGCAGTTACTTATTCGGAGTTAATCAGCCCCAGCATTTT

d_call: TRBD2
clone_size: many
v_call: TRBV3-1
j_call: TRBJ2-3
cdr3_aa: CASSQSTSGNRVDTQYF
cdr3_nt: TGTGCCAGCAGCCAGAGTACTAGCGGGAACCGCGTGGATACGCAGTATTTT

d_call: .
clone_size: .
v_call: TRBV20-1
j_call: TRBJ2-7
cdr3_aa: CSASLDLCYEQYF
cdr3_nt: TGCAGTGCTTCCCTGGACTTGTGCTACGAGCAGTACTTC

d_call: .
clone_size: many
v_call: TRBV20-1
j_call: TRBJ2-5
cdr3_aa: CSASTLLETQYF
cdr3_nt: TGCAGTGCTTCCACCCTCTTGGAGACCCAGTACTTC

d_call: .
clone_size: .
v_call: TRBV11-1
j_call: TRBJ1-2
cdr3_aa: CASSLANTYGYTF
cdr3_nt: TGTGCCAGCAGCTTAGCGAACACCTATGGCTACACCTTC

d_call: TRBD1
clone_size: medium-sized
v_call: TRBV6-1
j_call: TRBJ1-2
cdr3_aa: CASSSATGGAPYGYTF
cdr3_nt: TGTGCCAGCAGCTCCGCTACAGGGGGCGCACCCTATGGCTACACCTTC

d_call: TRBD1
clone_size: many
v_call: TRBV11-2
j_call: TRBJ2-5
cdr3_aa: CASTHTLTGGLETQYF
cdr3_nt: TGTGCCAGCACCCACACATTGACAGGGGGCTTGGAGACCCAGTACTTC

d_call: .
clone_size: medium-sized
v_call: TRBV28
j_call: TRBJ2-7
cdr3_aa: CASSPFRVEQYF
cdr3_nt: TGTGCCAGCAGTCCATTCCGGGTCGAGCAGTACTTC

d_call: .
clone_size: .
v_call: TRBV19
j_call: TRBJ2-6
cdr3_aa: CASSVGHSGANVLTF
cdr3_nt: TGTGCCAGTAGTGTCGGACACTCTGGGGCCAACGTCCTGACTTTC

d_call: .
clone_size: .
v_call: TRBV3-1
j_call: TRBJ2-7
cdr3_aa: CASSSPGLGDLYEQYF
cdr3_nt: TGTGCCAGCAGCAGCCCCGGACTGGGGGATCTCTACGAGCAGTACTTC

d_call: .
clone_size: many
v_call: TRBV9
j_call: TRBJ1-5
cdr3_aa: CASSVGFGSQPQHF
cdr3_nt: TGTGCCAGCAGCGTAGGATTCGGAAGTCAGCCCCAGCATTTT

d_call: .
clone_size: .
v_call: TRBV4-1
j_call: TRBJ2-5
cdr3_aa: CASSQWRRETQYF
cdr3_nt: TGCGCCAGCAGCCAATGGAGGCGGGAGACCCAGTACTTC

d_call: TRBD2
clone_size: .
v_call: TRBV11-2
j_call: TRBJ2-3
cdr3_aa: CASSWIAGTDTQYF
cdr3_nt: TGTGCCAGCAGCTGGATAGCGGGAACAGATACGCAGTATTTT

d_call: .
clone_size: .
v_call: TRBV15
j_call: TRBJ2-7
cdr3_aa: CATQGRENSYEQYF
cdr3_nt: TGTGCCACCCAGGGAAGGGAAAACTCCTACGAGCAGTACTTC

d_call: TRBD2
clone_size: many
v_call: TRBV4-1
j_call: TRBJ2-1
cdr3_aa: CASSPQTSGIYNEQFF
cdr3_nt: TGCGCCAGCAGCCCCCAGACTAGCGGGATTTACAATGAGCAGTTCTTC

d_call: .
clone_size: once
v_call: TRBV5-1
j_call: TRBJ1-6
cdr3_aa: CASSLGMNSPLHF
cdr3_nt: TGCGCCAGCAGCTTGGGAATGAATTCACCCCTCCACTTT

d_call: TRBD1
clone_size: many
v_call: TRBV5-4
j_call: TRBJ2-7
cdr3_aa: CASSSLGGTGAYEQYF
cdr3_nt: TGTGCCAGCAGCTCCCTCGGGGGGACAGGGGCCTACGAGCAGTACTTC